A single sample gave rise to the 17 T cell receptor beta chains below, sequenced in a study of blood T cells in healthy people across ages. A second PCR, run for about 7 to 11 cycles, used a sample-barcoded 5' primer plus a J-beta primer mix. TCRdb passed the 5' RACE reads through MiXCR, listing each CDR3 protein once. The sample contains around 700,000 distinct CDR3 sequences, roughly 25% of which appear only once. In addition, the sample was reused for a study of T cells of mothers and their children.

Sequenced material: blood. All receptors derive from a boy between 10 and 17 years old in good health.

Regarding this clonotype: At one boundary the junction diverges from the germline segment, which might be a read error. The CDR3 here is CASRGTASNEQFF. DNA of the CDR3: TGTGCCTCCAGGGGGACAGCAAGCAATGAGCAGTTCTTC. This rearrangement joins TRBV24-1 to TRBJ2-1; 7 bases agree with TRBD1. Germline lookup yields CDR1 KGHDR and CDR2 SFDVKD. The CDR3 runs to 13 residues.

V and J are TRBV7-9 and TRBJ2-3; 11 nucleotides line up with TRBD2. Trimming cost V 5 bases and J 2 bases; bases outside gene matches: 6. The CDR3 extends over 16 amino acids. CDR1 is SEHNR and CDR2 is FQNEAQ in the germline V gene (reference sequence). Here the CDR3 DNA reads TGTGCCAGCAGCCCTAGCGGGGGGCCATTCACAGATACGCAGTATTTT. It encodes CASSPSGGPFTDTQYF.

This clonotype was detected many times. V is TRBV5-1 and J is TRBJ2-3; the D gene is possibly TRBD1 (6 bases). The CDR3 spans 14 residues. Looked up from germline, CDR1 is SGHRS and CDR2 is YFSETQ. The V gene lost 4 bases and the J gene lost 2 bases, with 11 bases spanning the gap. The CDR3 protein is CASSLDRSTDTQYF. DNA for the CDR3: TGCGCCAGCAGCCTGGACAGATCCACAGATACGCAGTATTTT.

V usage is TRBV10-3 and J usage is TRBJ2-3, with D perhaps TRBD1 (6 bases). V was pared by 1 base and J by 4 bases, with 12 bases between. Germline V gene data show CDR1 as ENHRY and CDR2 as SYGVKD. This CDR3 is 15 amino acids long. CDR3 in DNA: TGTGCCATCAGTGAGTATGGGGGCGTGGCAGATACGCAGTATTTT. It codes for CAISEYGGVADTQYF.

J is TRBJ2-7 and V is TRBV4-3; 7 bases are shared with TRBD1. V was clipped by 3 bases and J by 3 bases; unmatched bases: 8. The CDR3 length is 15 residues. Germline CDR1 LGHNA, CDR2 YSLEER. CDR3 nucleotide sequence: TGCGCCAGCAGCCAGAAGGGGGCAGAGGGCTACGAGCAGTACTTC. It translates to CASSQKGAEGYEQYF.

This chain's CDR3 is CSVPQGEGYTF. The CDR3, as DNA: TGCAGCGTCCCGCAGGGTGAAGGCTACACCTTC. The J gene is TRBJ1-2, the V gene TRBV29-1; TRBD1 might be the D (5 bases). The germline V and J ends were trimmed by 6 bases and 8 bases, with 13 bases remaining between them. Germline assignment: CDR1 SQVTM and CDR2 ANQGSEA. The CDR3 extends over 11 amino acids.

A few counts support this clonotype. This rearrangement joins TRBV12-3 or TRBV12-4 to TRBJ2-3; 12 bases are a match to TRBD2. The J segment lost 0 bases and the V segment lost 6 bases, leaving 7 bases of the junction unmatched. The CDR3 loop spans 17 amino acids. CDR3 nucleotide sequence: TGTGCCAGCAGGTCCCTAGCGGGGGGGCCTAGCACAGATACGCAGTATTTT. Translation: CASRSLAGGPSTDTQYF.

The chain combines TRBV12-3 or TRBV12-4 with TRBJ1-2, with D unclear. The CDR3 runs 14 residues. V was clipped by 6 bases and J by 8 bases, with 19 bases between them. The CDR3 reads CASSPHADPDGYTF. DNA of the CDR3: TGTGCCAGCAGCCCACATGCGGACCCCGACGGCTACACCTTC.

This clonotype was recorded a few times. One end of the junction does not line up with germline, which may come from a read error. The CDR3 loop is CASRPPGQGVGNDSPLHF. In nucleotides, the CDR3 is TGCGCCAGCAGGCCCCCGGGACAGGGGGTAGGGAATGATTCACCCCTCCACTTT. The chain couples TRBV6-1 to TRBJ1-6; 11 nucleotides align to TRBD1. The CDR3 length is 18 residues. Germline V gene lookup returns CDR1 MNHNS and CDR2 SASEGT.

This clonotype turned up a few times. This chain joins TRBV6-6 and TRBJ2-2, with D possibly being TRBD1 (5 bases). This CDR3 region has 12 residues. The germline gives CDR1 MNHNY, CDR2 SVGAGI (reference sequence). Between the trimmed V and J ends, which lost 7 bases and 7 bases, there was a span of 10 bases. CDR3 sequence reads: CASMVGDGELFF. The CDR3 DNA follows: TGTGCCAGCATGGTAGGGGACGGGGAGCTGTTTTTT.

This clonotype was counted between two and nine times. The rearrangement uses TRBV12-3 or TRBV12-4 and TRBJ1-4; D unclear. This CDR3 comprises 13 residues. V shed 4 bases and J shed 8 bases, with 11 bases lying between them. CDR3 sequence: CASSSGPGEKLFF. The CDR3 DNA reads TGTGCCAGCAGTTCCGGACCTGGGGAAAAACTGTTTTTT.

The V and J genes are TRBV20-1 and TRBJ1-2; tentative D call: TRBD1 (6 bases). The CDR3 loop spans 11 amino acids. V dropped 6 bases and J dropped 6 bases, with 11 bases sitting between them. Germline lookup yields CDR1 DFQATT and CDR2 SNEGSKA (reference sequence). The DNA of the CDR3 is TGCAGTGCGACGCCAGGGGATGGCTACACCTTC. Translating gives CSATPGDGYTF.

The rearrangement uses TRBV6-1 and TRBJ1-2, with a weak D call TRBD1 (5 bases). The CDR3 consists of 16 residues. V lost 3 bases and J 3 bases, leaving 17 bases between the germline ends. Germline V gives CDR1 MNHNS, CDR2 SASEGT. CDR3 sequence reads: CASSDSQGWVDYGYTF. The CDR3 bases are TGTGCCAGCAGTGATAGCCAGGGATGGGTCGACTATGGCTACACCTTC.

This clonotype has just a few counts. CDR3 protein: CASSPGLVITGELFF. The CDR3 bases are TGTGCCAGCAGTCCGGGCCTAGTTATCACCGGGGAGCTGTTTTTT. V and J are TRBV6-2 or TRBV6-3 and TRBJ2-2; D unclear. There are 15 residues in the CDR3. Germline V lookup: CDR1 MNHEY, CDR2 SVGEGT. V was trimmed by 5 bases and J by 4 bases, leaving 14 bases between them.

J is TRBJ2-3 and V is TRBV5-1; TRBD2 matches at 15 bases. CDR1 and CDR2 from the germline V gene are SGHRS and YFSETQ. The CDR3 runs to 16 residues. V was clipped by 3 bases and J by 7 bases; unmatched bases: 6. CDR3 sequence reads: CASSWTSGGAENTQYF. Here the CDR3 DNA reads TGCGCCAGCAGCTGGACTAGCGGGGGGGCAGAGAATACGCAGTATTTT.

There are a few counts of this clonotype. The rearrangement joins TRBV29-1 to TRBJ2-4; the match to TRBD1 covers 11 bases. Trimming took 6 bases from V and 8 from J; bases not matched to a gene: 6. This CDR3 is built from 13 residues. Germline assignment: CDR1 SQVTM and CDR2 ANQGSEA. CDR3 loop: CSVVGQGGYIQYF. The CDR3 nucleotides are TGCAGCGTCGTGGGACAGGGGGGTTACATTCAGTACTTC.

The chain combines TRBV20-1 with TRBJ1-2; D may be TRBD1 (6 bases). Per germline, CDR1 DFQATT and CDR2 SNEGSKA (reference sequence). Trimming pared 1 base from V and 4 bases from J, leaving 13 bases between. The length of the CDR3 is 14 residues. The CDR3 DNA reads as TGCAGTGCTAGAGGAGGGGGGAGCCTCTATGGCTACACCTTC. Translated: CSARGGGSLYGYTF.